This is a list of T cell receptor beta chains from one sample in a study of CD8 T cells in Susac syndrome. TCRdb ran MiXCR on the immunoSEQ multiplex PCR reads and lists one entry per CDR3 protein. The table lists 130,000 or so distinct CDR3 sequences, 65% to 90% of them singletons, with roughly 0.5% in the top ten. Specimen: CD8+ T cells from PBMCs. Receptor source: a human donor with multiple sclerosis. Both conserved end residues are trimmed from each CDR3. The size entry is marked missing in some rows and otherwise reads once, few, many or a size class.

- | TRBJ2-1 | TRBV13 | ASSVRQGYNEQF
- | TRBJ2-7 | TRBV28 | ASSFSGPPYEQY
once | TRBJ2-7 | TRBV13 | ASSLTLGFSEQY
- | TRBJ2-5 | TRBV7-2 | ASSLDWAGGFQETQY
- | TRBJ2-1 | TRBV12-3/TRBV12-4 | ASSLMPLAANEQF
- | TRBJ2-2 | TRBV5-1 | ASSLGRGTTGELF
- | TRBJ2-3 | TRBV3-1 | ASSQRAGGPNNTDTQY
- | TRBJ2-2 | TRBV6-5 | ASSYSGFGELF
few | TRBJ2-6 | TRBV6-5 | ASSYQGSGANVLT
- | TRBJ1-1 | TRBV19 | ASRSGQGLNEAF
- | TRBJ2-2 | TRBV6-6 | ASTSIPQVTGELF
- | TRBJ2-3 | TRBV19 | ASSRASTDTQY
- | TRBJ1-2 | TRBV9 | ASSTTGTGNGYT
- | TRBJ1-2 | TRBV2 | ASREKDGTYYGYT
- | TRBJ2-3 | TRBV20-1 | SARDRVAGGPGDTQY
- | TRBJ2-7 | TRBV7-2 | ASSLGPSVTYEQY
- | TRBJ2-5 | TRBV5-1 | ASSPVTGGRETQY
- | TRBJ2-6 | TRBV5-6 | ASRTGISGANVLT
- | TRBJ2-3 | TRBV9 | ASSVAVRAGAATDTQY
- | TRBJ1-2 | TRBV28 | ASSSRGEVYGYT